The next 30 T cell receptor beta chains were all read from a single sample in a study of shared clonotypes between healthy human individuals. CD45RO-negative CD8 cells positively selected for CCR7 made up the naive population, which excluded terminally differentiated effector memory CD45RA+ cells. The method was immunoSEQ multiplex PCR; TCRdb's version includes in-frame clones alone and lacks a portion of them. The sample has around 600,000 clones, about 95% seen once. The specimen was naive CD8+ T cells sorted from blood. The source of these receptors is a woman aged 25 to 45 in good health.

The J gene is TRBJ1-2, the V gene TRBV9, with D possibly being TRBD1 (6 bases). V was trimmed by 3 bases and J by 4 bases, leaving 19 bases between them. Germline assignment: CDR1 SGDLS and CDR2 YYNGEE. This CDR3 spans 16 amino acids. Written as DNA, the CDR3 is TGTGCCAGCAGCGGAAGTGTGGGGGCCGTGGGCTATGGCTACACCTTC. Encoded protein: CASSGSVGAVGYGYTF.

The chain couples TRBV15 to TRBJ2-2, with D perhaps matching TRBD2 (5 bases). Per the germline V gene, CDR1 is LNHNV and CDR2 is YYDKDF (reference sequence). V lost 1 base to trimming and J lost 5 bases, with 8 bases between them. This CDR3 is 14 amino acids long. The CDR3, as DNA: TGTGCCACCAGCAGAGTACGAGGGACCGGGGAGCTGTTTTTT. This codes for CATSRVRGTGELFF.

J is TRBJ2-5 and V is TRBV7-6; D remains unclear. This CDR3 is built from 15 residues. Looked up from germline, CDR1 is SGHVS and CDR2 is FNYEAQ. Trimming removed 1 base from V and 2 bases from J, with 11 bases in between. The CDR3 sequence is CASSLVSATQETQYF. In DNA form, the CDR3 reads TGTGCCAGCAGCTTAGTTTCGGCCACGCAAGAGACCCAGTACTTC.

This clone was detected only once. The chain combines TRBV6-1 with TRBJ2-3; 9 bases map to TRBD1. Germline lookup yields CDR1 MNHNS and CDR2 SASEGT. The CDR3 length is 15 residues. The junction had 8 bases not matched to a gene; V was cut back by 6 bases and J by 4 bases. The CDR3 loop is CASRSGTGLADTQYF. The CDR3 nucleotides read TGTGCCAGCAGGAGCGGGACAGGGTTGGCAGATACGCAGTATTTT.

This chain connects TRBV19 to TRBJ2-7; no clear D. Trimming stripped 3 bases from V and 5 bases from J, with 17 bases between. In germline, CDR1 is LNHDA, CDR2 SQIVND (reference sequence). This CDR3 contains 15 residues. This CDR3 reads CASSMDLLLSHEQYF. Here the CDR3 DNA reads TGTGCCAGTAGTATGGACCTCCTCCTCTCTCACGAGCAGTACTTC.

The chain has TRBV30 and TRBJ2-7; 10 nucleotides agree with TRBD2. V was pared by 0 bases and J by 5 bases, with 1 base of the junction left unmatched. The CDR3 is 13 amino acids. Germline CDR1 and CDR2: GTSNPN and SVGIG (reference sequence). CDR3 in amino acids: CAWSVSGRDEQYF. The CDR3 DNA reads as TGTGCCTGGAGTGTAAGCGGGAGGGACGAGCAGTACTTC.

The V gene is TRBV27, the J gene TRBJ1-5, with 8 bases identical to TRBD1. Germline trimming cut 0 bases from V and 7 bases from J; bases unmatched to any gene: 5. The CDR3 consists of 15 residues. Germline V gives CDR1 MNHEY, CDR2 SMNVEV (reference sequence). Here the CDR3 DNA reads TGTGCCAGCAGTTTATCGGGCGGGACAGGCCAGCCCCAGCATTTT. Amino acid sequence: CASSLSGGTGQPQHF.

The chain is built from TRBV29-1 and TRBJ2-2, with D unclear. The CDR3 loop spans 12 amino acids. Germline V gives CDR1 SQVTM, CDR2 ANQGSEA. Trimming removed 8 bases at V and 6 bases at J, with 13 bases between. The CDR3 nucleotides are TGCAGCCTCAAGTCTGGCTCCGGGGAGCTGTTTTTT. Its translation is CSLKSGSGELFF.

The rearrangement links TRBV7-6 to TRBJ2-1; perhaps TRBD2 as D (6 bases). The CDR3 runs to 18 residues. Germline V lookup: CDR1 SGHVS, CDR2 FNYEAQ. V lost 0 bases and J 4 bases, leaving 19 bases between the germline ends. The CDR3 loop reads CASSLARGVEGGYNEQFF. In DNA, the CDR3 is TGTGCCAGCAGCTTAGCGCGAGGTGTGGAGGGTGGATACAATGAGCAGTTCTTC.

The chain couples TRBV7-9 to TRBJ1-2; possible D gene TRBD1, 5 bases. Germline lookup yields CDR1 SEHNR and CDR2 FQNEAQ (reference sequence). V gave up 6 bases and J gave up 8 bases, with 16 bases separating them. The CDR3 spans 13 residues. This chain's CDR3 is CASSGEPSGGYTF. CDR3 DNA: TGTGCCAGCAGTGGGGAGCCTTCAGGGGGCTACACCTTC. The full variable domain, rest sourced from reference TRBV7-9 and TRBJ1-2, is DTGVSQNPRHKITKRGQNVTFRCDPISEHNRLYWYRQTLGQGPEFLTYFQNEAQLEKSRLLSDRFSAERPKGSFSTLEIQRTEQGDSAMYLCASSGEPSGGYTFGSGTRLTVV.

The chain is built from TRBV6-6 and TRBJ2-7, with D uncertain. The V gene lost 0 bases and the J gene lost 3 bases, with 9 bases spanning the gap. There are 14 residues in the CDR3. CDR1 MNHNY and CDR2 SVGAGI come from the germline V gene (reference sequence). The CDR3 coding sequence is TGTGCCAGCAGTTACTCCCGGCCCAGCTACGAGCAGTACTTC. Protein: CASSYSRPSYEQYF.

This clone was seen a handful of times. This rearrangement joins TRBV29-1 to TRBJ1-2; no reliable D call. V was clipped by 4 bases and J by 6 bases, with 15 bases between them. This CDR3 spans 13 amino acids. From germline, CDR1 is SQVTM and CDR2 ANQGSEA. The DNA for the CDR3 is TGCAGCGTTGTTACCAACGAAAGGGATGGCTACACCTTC. Residues: CSVVTNERDGYTF.

The chain links TRBV5-6 to TRBJ2-5; the D gene is possibly TRBD2 (6 bases). V shed 0 bases and J shed 11 bases, with 17 bases lying between them. Germline V gene lookup returns CDR1 SGHDT and CDR2 YYEEEE. The CDR3 totals 14 residues. As DNA, the CDR3 is TGTGCCAGCAGCTTGGGGGACTTCTTGACCGGGCAGTACTTC. This encodes CASSLGDFLTGQYF.

The rearrangement uses TRBV10-2 and TRBJ2-5; 8 bases are a match to TRBD1. The ends lost 5 bases at V and 5 bases at J; junction bases unmatched: 10. The CDR3 spans 15 residues. Germline CDR1 is WSHSY and CDR2 is SAAADI. The CDR3 nucleotides read TGCGCCAGCAGTCGAACAGGGGGAGGTTCGGAGACCCAGTACTTC. Protein product: CASSRTGGGSETQYF.

The rearrangement links TRBV9 to TRBJ2-5, with D tentatively TRBD1 (5 bases). The length of the CDR3 is 13 residues. Trimming left V 0 bases short and J 5 bases short, with 8 bases between. Germline CDR1 SGDLS, CDR2 YYNGEE. CDR3: CASSVDPGETQYF. The CDR3 DNA follows: TGTGCCAGCAGCGTAGACCCAGGGGAGACCCAGTACTTC.

This rearrangement joins TRBV7-7 to TRBJ1-3; TRBD1 matches at 7 bases. V was pared by 11 bases and J by 0 bases, with 1 base of the junction left unmatched. The germline CDR1 and CDR2 sequences are SSHAT and FNYEAQ (reference sequence). The CDR3 length is 12 residues. The CDR3 nucleotides are TGTGCCGAGGGGGCCTCTGGAAACACCATATATTTT. It yields the protein CAEGASGNTIYF.

In this sample, this clone turned up once. The rearrangement links TRBV4-1 to TRBJ2-7, with 9 positions matching TRBD1. The germline V gene has CDR1 MGHRA and CDR2 YSYEKL. V was pared by 3 bases and J by 4 bases, with 4 bases of the junction left unmatched. The CDR3 is made up of 14 amino acids. CDR3 DNA: TGCGCCAGCAGCCAGGGACAGGGAATATACGAGCAGTACTTC. Translation: CASSQGQGIYEQYF.

J is TRBJ2-3 and V is TRBV4-1; D possibly corresponds to TRBD2 (6 bases). The CDR3 spans 14 residues. V lost 5 bases to trimming and J lost 2 bases, with 11 bases between them. Germline V gives CDR1 MGHRA, CDR2 YSYEKL. The DNA for the CDR3 is TGCGCCAGCAGCTTCCTAGCGCTCACAGATACGCAGTATTTT. It is translated as CASSFLALTDTQYF.

This sequence joins TRBV9 and TRBJ1-5; a weak D match, TRBD1 (6 bases). Germline V lookup: CDR1 SGDLS, CDR2 YYNGEE. CDR3 length: 13 residues. V lost 4 bases, J lost 7 bases, and 12 bases lay in between. CDR3 amino acids: CASSQRGDQPQHF. The CDR3 DNA follows: TGTGCCAGCAGCCAGAGGGGGGACCAGCCCCAGCATTTT.

The chain carries TRBV21-1 and TRBJ1-1; TRBD1, as called in the table, went unchecked against the DNA. TRBV21-1 is described as a pseudogene. The CDR3 length is 13 residues. CDR3 sequence: CASQLDSRGEAFF. DNA of the CDR3: TGTGCCAGTCAACTGGACAGCCGGGGAGAAGCTTTCTTT.

This clone was seen once. The CDR3 bases are TGTGCCAGCAGTGTTTGGGGTCAACACGGCATCGATAATGAAAAACTGTTTTTT. Its protein is CASSVWGQHGIDNEKLFF. The chain has TRBV2 and TRBJ1-4; D not certain. The length of the CDR3 is 18 residues. V was shortened by 4 bases and J by 4 bases, with 22 bases between the two germline ends. The germline V gene has CDR1 SNHLY and CDR2 FYNNEI.

This chain joins TRBV27 and TRBJ1-2; D possibly corresponds to TRBD1 (6 bases). The CDR3 totals 13 residues. The V and J ends lost 3 bases and 7 bases respectively, with 12 bases between them. Looked up from germline, CDR1 is MNHEY and CDR2 is SMNVEV (reference sequence). The CDR3 coding sequence is TGTGCCAGCAGTTTTCAGGGGCTACTTGGCTACACCTTC. Its translation is CASSFQGLLGYTF.

The chain joins TRBV12-1 to TRBJ1-3. TRBV12-1 is listed as a pseudogene. This CDR3 contains 14 residues. The chain's CDR3 is CASSHGGLRNTIYF. The DNA for the CDR3 is TGTGCCAGCAGTCATGGAGGACTTCGAAACACCATATATTTT.

The V gene is TRBV10-3, the J gene TRBJ2-3; 9 bases fit TRBD1. Germline V gene data show CDR1 as ENHRY and CDR2 as SYGVKD. V shed 6 bases, J shed 3 bases, and the junction held 13 bases outside the gene matches. The CDR3 is 17 residues long. DNA for the CDR3: TGTGCCATCAGCTCCTTGGGGGGACAGGGTATTACAGATACGCAGTATTTT. Its protein is CAISSLGGQGITDTQYF.

The V and J genes are TRBV11-2 and TRBJ2-7; D unclear. The V end was cut by 4 bases, the J end by 3 bases, with 10 bases between. The CDR3 contains 13 residues. In germline, CDR1 is SGHAT, CDR2 FQNNGV. The CDR3 coding sequence is TGTGCCAGCAGCTCAGCAAGGAGCTACGAGCAGTACTTC. Protein sequence: CASSSARSYEQYF.

This clone appeared a single time. This chain joins TRBV2 and TRBJ1-3, with no clear D. CDR1 and CDR2 (germline): SNHLY, FYNNEI. The CDR3 is made up of 15 amino acids. Between the trimmed V and J ends, which lost 0 bases and 4 bases, there was a span of 10 bases. The CDR3 nucleotides read TGTGCCAGCAGTGAAGCGGGGAATTACGGAAACACCATATATTTT. It specifies CASSEAGNYGNTIYF. The whole variable domain, remainder taken from reference TRBV2 and TRBJ1-3, is EPEVTQTPSHQVTQMGQEVILRCVPISNHLYFYWYRQILGQKVEFLVSFYNNEISEKSEIFDDQFSVERPDGSNFTLKIRSTKLEDSAMYFCASSEAGNYGNTIYFGEGSWLTVV.

The CDR3 sequence is CASSSGAGSYEQYF. CDR3 in DNA: TGTGCCAGCAGTTCCGGGGCGGGCTCCTACGAGCAGTACTTC. The V call is TRBV28, the J call TRBJ2-7; D might be TRBD1 or TRBD2, each matching 5 bases. Trimming cost V 4 bases and J 0 bases, with 10 bases left between them. Per germline, CDR1 MDHEN and CDR2 SYDVKM. The CDR3 totals 14 residues.

This clone was recorded a few times. J is TRBJ1-2 and V is TRBV15, with a weak D call TRBD1 (5 bases). CDR1 is LNHNV and CDR2 is YYDKDF in the germline V gene (reference sequence). V dropped 4 bases and J dropped 6 bases, with 21 bases sitting between them. The CDR3 sequence is 16 residues long. The CDR3 protein is CATSMPPGRPDNGYTF. CDR3 nucleotide sequence: TGTGCCACCAGCATGCCTCCGGGGCGCCCAGACAATGGCTACACCTTC. Variable domain in full (rest from reference TRBV15 and TRBJ1-2): DAMVIQNPRYQVTQFGKPVTLSCSQTLNHNVMYWYQQKSSQAPKLLFHYYDKDFNNEADTPDNFQSRRPNTSFCFLDIRSPGLGDTAMYLCATSMPPGRPDNGYTFGSGTRLTVV.

The chain combines TRBV28 with TRBJ2-6; D might be TRBD1 or TRBD2, each matching 5 bases. The germline gives CDR1 MDHEN, CDR2 SYDVKM. V lost 10 bases, J lost 0 bases, and 19 bases lay in between. The CDR3 loop spans 17 amino acids. The CDR3 nucleotides read TGTGCCACGGTCGGGACGGAACAGAGCTCTGGGGCCAACGTCCTGACTTTC. This sequence encodes CATVGTEQSSGANVLTF.

The V call is TRBV6-5, the J call TRBJ2-3, with 11 bases lining up with TRBD2. The CDR3 length is 15 residues. V was clipped by 2 bases and J by 6 bases; unmatched bases: 4. CDR1 is MNHEY, CDR2 SVGAGI, per germline. Written as DNA, the CDR3 is TGTGCCAGCAGTTACCAGACTAGCGGGATGGATACGCAGTATTTT. Protein product: CASSYQTSGMDTQYF.